The 29 T cell receptor beta chains presented below share a single source sample, sequenced in a study of post-analysis software for immune sequencing data. Incorporated into the TCR beta cDNA libraries were unique molecular identifiers, which served to reduce PCR and sequencing biases. Using its own MiXCR run on the PCR reads, TCRdb lists one record per CDR3 protein. The table records about 770,000 distinct CDR3 sequences, around 45% of them present only once. Their antigens are not known. Notes on the study in general: With TRBV5-6, TRBV5-1 and TRBV20-1 included, about five TRBV segments were more frequent in patients than in controls.

Sequenced input: blood. The receptors come from a girl between 5 and 17 years old with multiple sclerosis.

This clonotype was counted between two and nine times. V gene TRBV7-9 combines with J gene TRBJ2-5, with 9 positions matching TRBD2. The CDR3 is 16 residues long. V dropped 5 bases and J dropped 0; count of bases not matched to a gene: 7. The germline V gene encodes CDR1 SEHNR and CDR2 FQNEAQ (reference sequence). This chain's CDR3 is CASSARLAAHQETQYF. The CDR3 bases are TGTGCCAGCAGCGCCCGACTAGCGGCCCACCAAGAGACCCAGTACTTC.

This clonotype was observed a handful of times. This chain connects TRBV28 to TRBJ2-1, with D possibly being TRBD2 (6 bases). The V gene's germline CDR1 is MDHEN and CDR2 SYDVKM. The CDR3 loop spans 16 amino acids. V lost 0 bases to trimming and J lost 0 bases, with 9 bases between them. The CDR3 spells CASSLWASASYNEQFF. The CDR3 DNA reads TGTGCCAGCAGTTTATGGGCTAGCGCCTCCTACAATGAGCAGTTCTTC.

The chain employs TRBV12-3 or TRBV12-4 and TRBJ1-4; 8 bases are shared with TRBD1. CDR3 size: 15 residues. J was trimmed by 7 bases and V by 5 bases; bases with no gene match: 9. The CDR3 DNA is TGTGCCAGCAGTATTCGACAGGGGCAGGGTGAAAAACTGTTTTTT. It is translated as CASSIRQGQGEKLFF.

This clonotype was found once. V gene TRBV5-5 combines with J gene TRBJ1-2; D ambiguous. Germline CDR1 SGHKS, CDR2 YYEKEE (reference sequence). Trimming left V 0 bases short and J 3 bases short, with 6 bases between. The CDR3 spans 13 residues. CDR3 in amino acids: CASSLVAYYGYTF. The CDR3 region has the DNA TGTGCCAGCAGCTTGGTGGCTTACTATGGCTACACCTTC.

This clonotype was observed a handful of times. The rearrangement joins TRBV29-1 to TRBJ2-1; 13 bases are shared with TRBD2. V lost 7 bases and J lost 8; bases outside the gene matches: 8. CDR1 and CDR2 from the germline V gene are SQVTM and ANQGSEA. The CDR3 is 14 amino acids. CDR3 bases: TGCAGCGCCGAGACTAGCGGGAGGCTGGATGAGCAGTTCTTC. Its translation is CSAETSGRLDEQFF.

The chain couples TRBV28 to TRBJ1-1; D is unresolved. Per the germline V gene, CDR1 is MDHEN and CDR2 is SYDVKM. The CDR3 runs 16 residues. With 5 bases removed from V and 5 bases from J, the gap between germline ends came to 21 bases. The CDR3 DNA sequence: TGTGCCAGCAGTCAGGTGGGAGGGATAAGAGGAACTGAAGCTTTCTTT. It translates to CASSQVGGIRGTEAFF.

The chain joins TRBV7-2 to TRBJ2-7; no reliable D call. This CDR3 has 13 amino acids. Trimming left V 5 bases short and J 3 bases short, with 11 bases between. The germline V gene encodes CDR1 SGHTA and CDR2 FQGNSA. Here the CDR3 reads CASSQGPLYEQYF. The CDR3 bases are TGTGCCAGCAGCCAAGGACCTCTCTACGAGCAGTACTTC.

For this clonotype: The junction and the germline gene differ at one end; a read error may be behind it. The J gene is TRBJ2-1, the V gene TRBV6-1; the D gene could be TRBD1 or TRBD2 (5 bases each). CDR1 and CDR2 (germline): MNHNS, SASEGT. The CDR3 has 18 amino acids. This chain's CDR3 is CASREGQARRASNNEQFF. The DNA of the CDR3 is TGTGCCAGCAGAGAAGGACAAGCGAGGCGGGCATCAAACAATGAGCAGTTCTTC.

V gene TRBV29-1 combines with J gene TRBJ2-7, with D perhaps being TRBD1 or TRBD2 (5 bases each). CDR1 is SQVTM, CDR2 ANQGSEA, per germline. The CDR3 totals 14 residues. V was trimmed by 4 bases and J by 0 bases, leaving 13 bases between them. CDR3 protein: CSVGSGRTSYEQYF. For the CDR3, the DNA is TGCAGCGTTGGATCGGGACGGACCTCCTACGAGCAGTACTTC.

The CDR3 sequence is CASSFSPHSIPKQTQYF. CDR3 in DNA: TGTGCCAGCAGCTTTTCACCCCATTCCATACCAAAACAGACCCAGTACTTC. The chain joins TRBV7-8 to TRBJ2-7, with D uncertain. Judging by the DNA end, TRBJ2-5 fits better; the J call may be wrong. Germline CDR1 SGHVS, CDR2 FQNEAQ. CDR3 length equals 17 residues.

Here the CDR3 DNA reads TGTGCCAGCAGCCGACCGGGACATCTCTCCTACGAGCAGTACTTC. Its protein product is CASSRPGHLSYEQYF. The J gene is TRBJ2-7, the V gene TRBV14, with D perhaps TRBD1 (6 bases). From germline, CDR1 is SGHDN and CDR2 FVKESK. The CDR3 is 15 residues long. Trimming shortened V by 4 bases and J by 0 bases, and 13 bases separated the two germline ends.

CDR3 sequence: CASSQVASTDTQYF. CDR3 nucleotides: TGCGCCAGCAGCCAAGTGGCTAGCACAGATACGCAGTATTTT. This chain uses TRBV4-3 with TRBJ2-3; D is undetermined. Germline CDR1 and CDR2: LGHNA and YSLEER. V dropped 1 base and J dropped 0 bases, with 5 bases sitting between them. CDR3 length: 14 amino acids.

This chain's CDR3 is CASGLVLGGGMDQPQHF. The CDR3 coding sequence is TGTGCTAGTGGTTTGGTACTTGGAGGGGGCATGGATCAGCCCCAGCATTTT. The chain links TRBV12-5 to TRBJ1-5; TRBD1 matches at 7 bases. CDR1 and CDR2 from the germline V gene are LGHNT and FRNRAP. Trimming removed 0 bases from V and 5 bases from J; junction bases left unmatched: 10. There are 17 residues in the CDR3. Combining the CDR3 with reference TRBV12-5 and TRBJ1-5 gives the whole variable domain DARVTQTPRHKVTEMGQEVTMRCQPILGHNTVFWYRQTMMQGLELLAYFRNRAPLDDSGMPKDRFSAEMPDATLATLKIQPSEPRDSAVYFCASGLVLGGGMDQPQHFGDGTRLSIL.

This chain uses TRBV7-3 with TRBJ2-2, with D perhaps assigned TRBD1 or TRBD2 (6 bases each). V lost 1 base and J lost 8, with 17 bases in between. Germline V gene sequence: CDR1 SGHTA, CDR2 FQGTGA. This CDR3 comprises 16 residues. The CDR3 DNA reads TGTGCCAGCAGCTTAAGGCCCCCAGGGGAGGAAGGGGAGCTGTTTTTT. Translated: CASSLRPPGEEGELFF.

Only a few counts were recorded for this clonotype. The chain carries TRBV12-3 or TRBV12-4 and TRBJ2-1; 11 bases agree with TRBD2. V shed 5 bases, J shed 9 bases, and the junction held 12 bases outside the gene matches. This CDR3 is 16 amino acids long. CDR3 coding DNA: TGTGCCAGCAGTCCTCATACTAGCGGGAGTAGAGGTGAGCAGTTCTTC. Its protein product is CASSPHTSGSRGEQFF.

The chain employs TRBV10-3 and TRBJ2-7; no definite D call. Germline V lookup: CDR1 ENHRY, CDR2 SYGVKD. The length of the CDR3 is 18 residues. V lost 0 bases and J lost 0, with 18 bases in between. Here the CDR3 DNA reads TGTGCCATCAGTGAGTCCTCCTGGGAAGGTCATAGCTCCTACGAGCAGTACTTC. Translating it yields CAISESSWEGHSSYEQYF.

The rearrangement links TRBV24-1 to TRBJ2-4, with TRBD2 matching 11 bases. Gene TRBJ2-5 matches the end of the DNA better, so the J call may be wrong. In germline, CDR1 is KGHDR, CDR2 SFDVKD. The CDR3 is 15 amino acids. The CDR3 sequence: CATSGSLAGDPTQYF. The CDR3 region has the DNA TGTGCCACCAGTGGCTCACTAGCGGGAGACCCGACCCAGTACTTC.

In this sample, this clonotype turned up a few times. The chain combines TRBV10-3 with TRBJ2-7, with TRBD1 matching 12 bases. Germline lookup yields CDR1 ENHRY and CDR2 SYGVKD. J was trimmed by 4 bases and V by 6 bases; bases with no gene match: 4. The CDR3 covers 14 residues. The CDR3 bases are TGTGCCATCAGAAGGGACAGGGGGCCGTACGAGCAGTACTTC. Residues: CAIRRDRGPYEQYF.

The table lists this clonotype with a few counts. The V gene is TRBV4-3, the J gene TRBJ1-4; D is unresolved. Germline V lookup: CDR1 LGHNA, CDR2 YSLEER. This CDR3 is 17 amino acids long. V shed 0 bases and J shed 8 bases, with 19 bases lying between them. The CDR3 loop reads CASSQDRIRAPVEKLFF. The CDR3 nucleotides are TGCGCCAGCAGCCAAGATAGGATCCGGGCCCCCGTGGAAAAACTGTTTTTT.

V gene TRBV27 combines with J gene TRBJ2-6; D gene uncertain. The germline V and J ends were trimmed by 7 bases and 1 base, with 14 bases remaining between them. CDR1 is MNHEY and CDR2 is SMNVEV in the germline V gene (reference sequence). The CDR3 consists of 16 residues. CDR3 sequence (DNA): TGTGCCAGCACCCACCCCGTTAGTTCTGGGGCCAACGTCCTGACTTTC. Amino acids: CASTHPVSSGANVLTF.

This clonotype has a handful of counts. The rearrangement links TRBV7-9 to TRBJ2-5, with 9 bases that match TRBD1. CDR1 SEHNR and CDR2 FQNEAQ come from the germline V gene (reference sequence). This CDR3 spans 17 amino acids. Trimming took 3 bases from V and 2 from J; bases not matched to a gene: 10. CDR3 DNA: TGTGCCAGCAGCTTCGATCGAGGACAGGGGAAACAAGAGACCCAGTACTTC. Its protein product is CASSFDRGQGKQETQYF.

This sequence joins TRBV11-2 and TRBJ2-1; D is uncertain. Trimming pared 8 bases from V and 0 bases from J, leaving 14 bases between. Germline CDR1 reads SGHAT; CDR2 reads FQNNGV. The length of the CDR3 is 15 residues. CDR3 loop: CASHLGFSSYNEQFF. CDR3 nucleotides: TGTGCCAGCCACCTGGGGTTTAGCTCCTACAATGAGCAGTTCTTC.

This chain connects TRBV4-1 to TRBJ1-2; 9 nucleotides agree with TRBD1. Germline V gene data show CDR1 as MGHRA and CDR2 as YSYEKL. V shed 2 bases, J shed 4 bases, and the junction held 8 bases outside the gene matches. This CDR3 spans 16 amino acids. In DNA, the CDR3 is TGCGCCAGCAGCCAACCGGACAGGGGCCAAACCTATGGCTACACCTTC. It yields the protein CASSQPDRGQTYGYTF.

Many counts were recorded for this clonotype. J is TRBJ1-2 and V is TRBV11-2, with TRBD1 matching over 9 bases. The germline CDR1 and CDR2 sequences are SGHAT and FQNNGV. The V segment lost 3 bases and the J segment 11 bases; nucleotides outside the gene matches: 10. This CDR3 region has 14 residues. The CDR3, as DNA: TGTGCCAGCAGCTTCCTGCCGGGACAGGGAGGGTACACCTTC. It is translated as CASSFLPGQGGYTF.

This rearrangement joins TRBV20-1 to TRBJ2-1, with D uncertain. Germline V gene lookup returns CDR1 DFQATT and CDR2 SNEGSKA (reference sequence). The CDR3 extends over 12 amino acids. Trimming stripped 3 bases from V and 7 bases from J, with 10 bases between. The DNA of the CDR3 is TGCAGTGCTAGTGGTCCTCTGAATGAGCAGTTCTTC. Translation: CSASGPLNEQFF.

The chain couples TRBV15 to TRBJ2-7; no clear D gene. Trimming cost V 1 base and J 3 bases, with 10 bases left between them. CDR3 length equals 14 residues. The V gene's germline CDR1 is LNHNV and CDR2 YYDKDF (reference sequence). The DNA for the CDR3 is TGTGCCACCAGCAGAGGAGTAGGTAGCTACGAGCAGTACTTC. It translates to CATSRGVGSYEQYF.

This clonotype was recorded a few times. This chain links TRBV7-2 with TRBJ2-5, with 10 bases matching TRBD2. V dropped 4 bases and J dropped 10; count of bases not matched to a gene: 9. Germline V gives CDR1 SGHTA, CDR2 FQGNSA. The CDR3 contains 14 residues. CDR3 DNA: TGTGCCAGCAGCTCGCTAGCGGGAGCAAAAATCCAGTACTTC. Translated: CASSSLAGAKIQYF.

The rearrangement links TRBV29-1 to TRBJ2-7; D is ambiguous. CDR1 is SQVTM and CDR2 is ANQGSEA in the germline V gene. The CDR3 covers 11 residues. The V end was cut by 5 bases, the J end by 3 bases, with 8 bases between. This chain's CDR3 is CSVRTSYEQYF. The CDR3, as DNA: TGCAGCGTTCGGACCAGCTACGAGCAGTACTTC.

V and J are TRBV7-8 and TRBJ2-5; 14 bases match TRBD2. CDR1 and CDR2 (germline): SGHVS, FQNEAQ. The CDR3 consists of 17 residues. The junction had 10 bases not matched to a gene; V was cut back by 5 bases and J by 5 bases. The CDR3 protein is CASSPRLAGGPGETQYF. Written as DNA, the CDR3 is TGTGCCAGCAGCCCCCGACTAGCGGGAGGGCCGGGTGAGACCCAGTACTTC.